This is a list of T cell receptor beta chains from one sample in a study of blood T cell repertoires in COVID-19. TCRdb keeps only in-frame clones here, not all; method: immunoSEQ multiplex PCR. The sample contains tens of thousands of clones, approximately 84% of which appear only once. The sequenced sample was peripheral blood. These receptors were obtained from a man in his fifties with active COVID-19. CDR3s include the opening cysteine and the closing phenylalanine or tryptophan. Each record gives: clone size, J gene, V gene, D gene, CDR3 protein, CDR3 DNA. D genes are given only for firm matches. A row's size may be missing; if present it is once, few, many or a size class.

clone_size: .; j_call: TRBJ1-4; v_call: TRBV7-2; d_call: TRBD1; cdr3_aa: CASSSQGGHNEKLFF; cdr3_nt: TGTGCCAGCAGCTCCCAGGGGGGCCATAATGAAAAACTGTTTTTT
clone_size: few; j_call: TRBJ2-1; v_call: TRBV4-3; d_call: TRBD2; cdr3_aa: CASSQDVASGGNNEQFF; cdr3_nt: TGCGCCAGCAGCCAAGATGTTGCTAGCGGGGGTAACAATGAGCAGTTCTTC
clone_size: .; j_call: TRBJ2-7; v_call: TRBV5-1; d_call: TRBD1; cdr3_aa: CASRSPGQGAREQYF; cdr3_nt: TGCGCCAGCAGATCCCCCGGACAGGGGGCCAGAGAGCAGTACTTC
clone_size: .; j_call: TRBJ2-5; v_call: TRBV7-9; d_call: TRBD2; cdr3_aa: CASSGGVFQETQYF; cdr3_nt: TGTGCCAGCAGCGGGGGGGTATTCCAAGAGACCCAGTACTTC
clone_size: .; j_call: TRBJ2-7; v_call: TRBV10-2; d_call: TRBD1; cdr3_aa: CASSWTGAAYEQYF; cdr3_nt: TGCGCCAGCAGTTGGACAGGGGCGGCTTACGAGCAGTACTTC
clone_size: .; j_call: TRBJ2-1; v_call: TRBV11-2; d_call: .; cdr3_aa: CASSPQVSWDNEQFF; cdr3_nt: TGTGCCAGCAGCCCGCAGGTGTCCTGGGACAATGAGCAGTTCTTC
clone_size: few; j_call: TRBJ1-3; v_call: TRBV6-2/TRBV6-3; d_call: .; cdr3_aa: CASSYTGNTIYF; cdr3_nt: TGTGCCAGCAGTTACACAGGAAACACCATATATTTT
clone_size: .; j_call: TRBJ2-5; v_call: TRBV5-4; d_call: TRBD2; cdr3_aa: CASSLAGGGTETQYF; cdr3_nt: TGTGCCAGCAGCTTGGCCGGGGGGGGGACGGAGACCCAGTACTTC
clone_size: .; j_call: TRBJ2-7; v_call: TRBV7-2; d_call: TRBD1; cdr3_aa: CASSQDRVGQYF; cdr3_nt: TGTGCCAGCAGCCAAGACAGGGTGGGGCAGTACTTC
clone_size: .; j_call: TRBJ2-7; v_call: TRBV7-2; d_call: TRBD1; cdr3_aa: CASSPGGAGFHEQYF; cdr3_nt: TGTGCCAGCAGTCCAGGGGGCGCAGGGTTCCACGAGCAGTACTTC
clone_size: once; j_call: TRBJ2-1; v_call: TRBV28; d_call: .; cdr3_aa: CASQTGQSYNEQFF; cdr3_nt: TGTGCCAGCCAGACAGGTCAGTCCTACAATGAGCAGTTCTTC
clone_size: .; j_call: TRBJ1-4; v_call: TRBV7-2; d_call: TRBD1; cdr3_aa: CASSFAGPGTGDEKLFF; cdr3_nt: TGTGCCAGCAGCTTCGCGGGACCCGGGACAGGGGATGAAAAACTGTTTTTT
clone_size: few; j_call: TRBJ1-6; v_call: TRBV7-2; d_call: TRBD1; cdr3_aa: CASSSRLQGAWGGNSPLHF; cdr3_nt: TGTGCCAGCAGCTCCCGGCTACAGGGGGCCTGGGGAGGAAACTCACCCCTCCACTTT
clone_size: .; j_call: TRBJ1-1; v_call: TRBV9; d_call: TRBD1; cdr3_aa: CASSIPGTGRAFF; cdr3_nt: TGTGCCAGCAGCATCCCCGGGACAGGTCGAGCTTTCTTT
clone_size: .; j_call: TRBJ1-5; v_call: TRBV23-1; d_call: .; cdr3_aa: CARFSGNGNQPQHF; cdr3_nt: TGCGCCAGGTTTTCGGGGAATGGCAATCAGCCCCAGCATTTT
clone_size: .; j_call: TRBJ2-5; v_call: TRBV4-1; d_call: .; cdr3_aa: CASSQVVTYQETQYF; cdr3_nt: TGCGCCAGCAGCCAAGTAGTAACTTACCAAGAGACCCAGTACTTC
clone_size: .; j_call: TRBJ2-1; v_call: TRBV5-1; d_call: TRBD2; cdr3_aa: CASSIRTSGGALLNPEQFF; cdr3_nt: TGCGCCAGCAGCATAAGGACTAGCGGGGGGGCCCTTTTGAACCCTGAGCAGTTCTTC
clone_size: .; j_call: TRBJ1-1; v_call: TRBV27; d_call: .; cdr3_aa: CASSLRRGDTEAFF; cdr3_nt: TGTGCCAGCAGTTTAAGGAGGGGTGACACTGAAGCTTTCTTT
clone_size: .; j_call: TRBJ2-3; v_call: TRBV10-3; d_call: TRBD2; cdr3_aa: CAISAGGTDTQYF; cdr3_nt: TGTGCCATCAGTGCCGGGGGGACAGATACGCAGTATTTT
clone_size: few; j_call: TRBJ2-7; v_call: TRBV2; d_call: .; cdr3_aa: CASTKMAGAIYEQYF; cdr3_nt: TGTGCCAGCACCAAAATGGCAGGGGCGATATACGAGCAGTACTTC
clone_size: once; j_call: TRBJ2-5; v_call: TRBV21-1; d_call: .; cdr3_aa: CASRKQGAWQETQYF; cdr3_nt: TGTGCCAGCAGGAAACAGGGGGCTTGGCAAGAGACCCAGTACTTC
clone_size: .; j_call: TRBJ2-5; v_call: TRBV6-5; d_call: .; cdr3_aa: CASANLAPQETQYF; cdr3_nt: TGTGCCAGCGCTAATCTAGCGCCTCAAGAGACCCAGTACTTC
clone_size: few; j_call: TRBJ2-3; v_call: TRBV11-3; d_call: TRBD2; cdr3_aa: CASSLGTSGGSDTQYF; cdr3_nt: TGTGCCAGCAGCTTAGGGACTAGCGGGGGATCAGATACGCAGTATTTT
clone_size: .; j_call: TRBJ1-1; v_call: TRBV15; d_call: .; cdr3_aa: CATSREPAPAFF; cdr3_nt: TGTGCCACCAGCAGGGAGCCCGCGCCAGCTTTCTTT
clone_size: .; j_call: TRBJ2-3; v_call: TRBV5-8; d_call: .; cdr3_aa: CASSFVADTQYF; cdr3_nt: TGTGCCAGCAGCTTCGTAGCAGATACGCAGTATTTT
clone_size: .; j_call: TRBJ2-1; v_call: TRBV3-1/TRBV3-2; d_call: TRBD1; cdr3_aa: CASSQGGGQTSNKQFF; cdr3_nt: TGTGCCAGCAGCCAAGGAGGGGGACAGACCTCCAATAAGCAGTTCTTC
clone_size: .; j_call: TRBJ2-3; v_call: TRBV27; d_call: TRBD2; cdr3_aa: CASTRGGEGTQYF; cdr3_nt: TGTGCCAGCACCCGAGGAGGGGAGGGTACGCAGTATTTT
clone_size: medium-sized; j_call: TRBJ1-5; v_call: TRBV11-2; d_call: .; cdr3_aa: CASSSPSGVPSLYQPQHF; cdr3_nt: TGTGCCAGCAGCTCCCCCAGCGGGGTTCCGAGCCTTTATCAGCCCCAGCATTTT
clone_size: once; j_call: TRBJ2-2; v_call: TRBV7-9; d_call: TRBD1; cdr3_aa: CASSMTGVHTGELFF; cdr3_nt: TGTGCCAGCAGCATGACAGGGGTTCACACCGGGGAGCTGTTTTTT
clone_size: .; j_call: TRBJ2-5; v_call: TRBV7-6; d_call: TRBD2; cdr3_aa: CASSLGSSGGVQETQYF; cdr3_nt: TGTGCCAGCAGCTTAGGGTCTAGCGGGGGGGTACAAGAGACCCAGTACTTC
clone_size: .; j_call: TRBJ2-3; v_call: TRBV6-5; d_call: TRBD1; cdr3_aa: CASRTGETDTQYF; cdr3_nt: TGTGCCAGTAGGACAGGGGAGACAGATACGCAGTATTTT
clone_size: .; j_call: TRBJ2-3; v_call: TRBV5-1; d_call: TRBD2; cdr3_aa: CASSRLATDTQYF; cdr3_nt: TGCGCCAGCAGCCGACTAGCGACAGATACGCAGTATTTT
clone_size: .; j_call: TRBJ2-1; v_call: TRBV9; d_call: TRBD2; cdr3_aa: CASSVGGGMNEQFF; cdr3_nt: TGTGCCAGCAGCGTAGGCGGGGGGATGAATGAGCAGTTCTTC
clone_size: .; j_call: TRBJ1-3; v_call: TRBV13; d_call: TRBD1; cdr3_aa: CASSLTDRAGNTIYF; cdr3_nt: TGTGCCAGCAGCTTAACGGACAGGGCTGGAAACACCATATATTTT
clone_size: .; j_call: TRBJ1-5; v_call: TRBV29-1; d_call: .; cdr3_aa: CSVGLGLNQPQHF; cdr3_nt: TGCAGCGTTGGCCTGGGGCTCAATCAGCCCCAGCATTTT
clone_size: .; j_call: TRBJ2-2; v_call: TRBV5-8; d_call: .; cdr3_aa: CASSLTVNTGELFF; cdr3_nt: TGTGCCAGCAGCTTGACAGTGAACACCGGGGAGCTGTTTTTT
clone_size: .; j_call: TRBJ2-3; v_call: TRBV5-4; d_call: .; cdr3_aa: CASSLAAAQGTDTQYF; cdr3_nt: TGTGCCAGCAGCTTGGCCGCAGCTCAGGGCACAGATACGCAGTATTTT
clone_size: .; j_call: TRBJ2-1; v_call: TRBV3-1/TRBV3-2; d_call: TRBD2; cdr3_aa: CASSPRLAGGPWDEQFF; cdr3_nt: TGTGCCAGCAGCCCCCGACTAGCGGGGGGGCCGTGGGATGAGCAGTTCTTC
clone_size: .; j_call: TRBJ1-2; v_call: TRBV10-3; d_call: .; cdr3_aa: CAIREGQLGYTF; cdr3_nt: TGTGCCATCAGAGAGGGACAACTTGGCTACACCTTC
clone_size: .; j_call: TRBJ1-5; v_call: TRBV7-8; d_call: TRBD1; cdr3_aa: CASSLEAGGNQPQHF; cdr3_nt: TGTGCCAGCAGCTTAGAGGCAGGGGGGAATCAGCCCCAGCATTTT
clone_size: .; j_call: TRBJ1-1; v_call: TRBV5-1; d_call: .; cdr3_aa: CASSSGSATKAFF; cdr3_nt: TGCGCCAGCAGTTCGGGTAGCGCGACAAAAGCTTTCTTT
clone_size: .; j_call: TRBJ1-5; v_call: TRBV28; d_call: TRBD1; cdr3_aa: CASSRPTGGSQPQHF; cdr3_nt: TGTGCCAGCAGTCGCCCGACAGGGGGCAGTCAGCCCCAGCATTTT
clone_size: .; j_call: TRBJ2-5; v_call: TRBV2; d_call: .; cdr3_aa: CASSESGIQETQYF; cdr3_nt: TGTGCCAGCAGTGAATCGGGGATCCAAGAGACCCAGTACTTC
clone_size: .; j_call: TRBJ1-5; v_call: TRBV21-1; d_call: .; cdr3_aa: CASSKSAPKGGDTNQPQHF; cdr3_nt: TGTGCCAGCAGCAAGTCGGCCCCAAAAGGGGGGGATACAAATCAGCCCCAGCATTTT
clone_size: .; j_call: TRBJ2-2; v_call: TRBV7-9; d_call: .; cdr3_aa: CASSLGGVPPLGELFF; cdr3_nt: TGTGCCAGCAGCCTCGGCGGTGTCCCCCCCCTCGGGGAGCTGTTTTTT
clone_size: .; j_call: TRBJ2-3; v_call: TRBV10-3; d_call: .; cdr3_aa: CAISTSTGETDTQYF; cdr3_nt: TGTGCCATCAGTACGTCGACAGGAGAGACAGATACGCAGTATTTT
clone_size: .; j_call: TRBJ2-1; v_call: TRBV7-9; d_call: .; cdr3_aa: CASSLNQRTRNEQFF; cdr3_nt: TGTGCCAGCAGCTTAAATCAGCGGACTCGAAATGAGCAGTTCTTC
clone_size: .; j_call: TRBJ2-5; v_call: TRBV19; d_call: TRBD2; cdr3_aa: CASSIDWGSSGGSQYF; cdr3_nt: TGTGCCAGTAGTATAGACTGGGGTTCTAGCGGGGGGTCCCAGTACTTC
clone_size: .; j_call: TRBJ2-7; v_call: TRBV7-2; d_call: TRBD2; cdr3_aa: CASSLRASGSYYEQYF; cdr3_nt: TGTGCCAGCAGCTTAAGGGCTAGCGGGTCTTACTACGAGCAGTACTTC
clone_size: once; j_call: TRBJ1-2; v_call: TRBV5-1; d_call: TRBD1; cdr3_aa: CASSSPTGTGNYGYTF; cdr3_nt: TGCGCCAGCAGCTCGCCCACCGGGACAGGGAACTATGGCTACACCTTC
clone_size: .; j_call: TRBJ1-1; v_call: TRBV7-8; d_call: .; cdr3_aa: CASSLAGHGLMLTEAFF; cdr3_nt: TGTGCCAGCAGCTTAGCGGGACACGGTTTGATGCTCACTGAAGCTTTCTTT
clone_size: .; j_call: TRBJ2-3; v_call: TRBV24-1; d_call: TRBD2; cdr3_aa: CATSVGLAGGTDTQYF; cdr3_nt: TGTGCCACCAGTGTTGGACTAGCGGGGGGCACAGATACGCAGTATTTT
clone_size: .; j_call: TRBJ2-3; v_call: TRBV27; d_call: .; cdr3_aa: CASSLERADTQYF; cdr3_nt: TGTGCCAGCAGTTTAGAGCGGGCAGATACGCAGTATTTT
clone_size: few; j_call: TRBJ1-6; v_call: TRBV19; d_call: TRBD1; cdr3_aa: CASRSSGTGIYSPLHF; cdr3_nt: TGTGCCAGTAGGAGCTCCGGGACAGGGATTTATTCACCCCTCCACTTT
clone_size: .; j_call: TRBJ2-2; v_call: TRBV3-1/TRBV3-2; d_call: .; cdr3_aa: CASSQDERRGELFF; cdr3_nt: TGTGCCAGCAGCCAAGATGAGAGGCGCGGAGAGCTGTTTTTT
clone_size: .; j_call: TRBJ2-1; v_call: TRBV28; d_call: TRBD1; cdr3_aa: CASDPGQGPSGERGSYNEQFF; cdr3_nt: TGTGCCAGCGACCCGGGACAGGGGCCCTCTGGGGAGCGGGGGTCCTACAATGAGCAGTTCTTC